The clone carrying this T cell receptor (beta chain) was counted many times. The source of the sample is a study of regulatory T cells in long-lasting Graves disease. In building TCR beta libraries, iRepertoire HTBI primers were used together with Arm-PCR of CDR3 regions. TCRdb recomputed calls from the multiplex PCR reads with MiXCR, one row per CDR3 protein. The sample shows about 420,000 distinct CDR3 sequences, about 15% of them seen only once. Sample time point: newly diagnosed GD, antithyroid drugs for less than 3 months. PBMC RNA was the source of the TCR library. CDR1 and CDR2 from the germline V gene are MDHEN and SYDVKM. Trimming left V 5 bases short and J 4 bases short, with 12 bases between. The CDR3 is 13 residues long. The sample was also linked to a second study, of T cells in Graves' hyperthyroidism and ophthalmopathy. That work adds: The model predicted ophthalmopathy a median roughly 6.5 months before onset.

The TCR originated in a woman aged 18-35 years with Graves disease. Sequencing used peripheral blood mononuclear cells (PBMCs), obtained at new diagnosis, from a patient treated with antithyroid drugs. The chain links TRBV28 to TRBJ2-7; D call uncertain. In DNA form, the CDR3 reads TGTGCCAGCAGTCTGGATAAAGGATACGAGCAGTACTTC. This encodes CASSLDKGYEQYF.